This T cell receptor beta chain was found in a study of T cells expressing NK-cell markers. Reprocessing the 5' RACE reads, TCRdb reports a single entry for every CDR3 protein and omits DNA. The sample spans a few hundred thousand distinct CDR3 sequences; the ten largest clones claim around 5%. The receptor comes from a man aged 18-75 years in good health. Specimen: blood T cells: a sorted CD56 or NKG2C T cell subset, CD4+ or CD8+ T cells, or bulk PBMC T cells (not recorded which).

CDR3 sequence reads: CASSLWGAPNTGELFF. The J gene is TRBJ2-2, the V gene TRBV5-6; as DNA is missing, the TRBD1 call by TCRdb cannot be tested. Germline assignment: CDR1 SGHDT and CDR2 YYEEEE. This CDR3 spans 16 amino acids.